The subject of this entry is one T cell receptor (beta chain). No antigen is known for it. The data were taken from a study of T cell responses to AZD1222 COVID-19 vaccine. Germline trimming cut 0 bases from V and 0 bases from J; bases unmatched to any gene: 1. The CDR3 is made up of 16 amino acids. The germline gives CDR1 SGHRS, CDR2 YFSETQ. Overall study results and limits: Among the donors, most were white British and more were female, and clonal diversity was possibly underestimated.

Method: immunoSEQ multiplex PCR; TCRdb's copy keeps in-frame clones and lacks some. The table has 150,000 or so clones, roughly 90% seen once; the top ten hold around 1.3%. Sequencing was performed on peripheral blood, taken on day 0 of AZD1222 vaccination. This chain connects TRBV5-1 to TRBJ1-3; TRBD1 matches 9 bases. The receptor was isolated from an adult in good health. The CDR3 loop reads CASSLGQGGSGNTIYF. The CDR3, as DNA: TGCGCCAGCAGCTTGGGACAGGGGGGCTCTGGAAACACCATATATTTT.